A selection of T cell receptor beta chains follows, all from one sample in a study of blood T cell repertoires in COVID-19. The table came from immunoSEQ multiplex PCR; TCRdb's copy has only in-frame clones and leaves some out. The table includes about 150,000 clones, under 90% detected once. Sequencing was done on a sample of peripheral blood. The receptors were gathered from a man aged 60 to 69 with acute or convalescent COVID-19. Each CDR3 is given with its conserved first and last residue. A D gene is named only where the DNA matches it firmly. Clone size appears in some rows only: once, few, many, or a class for an expanded clone.

d_call j_call v_call clone_size cdr3_nt cdr3_aa
NA TRBJ2-1 TRBV7-2 NA TGTGCCAGCAGCTTAGGATCCCAGAACAATGAGCAGTTCTTC CASSLGSQNNEQFF
NA TRBJ2-1 TRBV24-1 NA TGTGCCACCAGTGATTTGCAGGGGTTTCACAATGAGCAGTTCTTC CATSDLQGFHNEQFF
NA TRBJ1-1 TRBV19 NA TGTGCCAGTAGTATAGGTAGACAGTTGAACACTGAAGCTTTCTTT CASSIGRQLNTEAFF
NA TRBJ1-1 TRBV7-9 NA TGTGCCAGCAGCTTAGCGTGGTCCTACAGGGTTATGAACACTGAAGCTTTCTTT CASSLAWSYRVMNTEAFF
NA TRBJ2-7 TRBV10-3 NA TGTGCCATCAGCTGGCAGGGCGCCGAGCAGTACTTC CAISWQGAEQYF
TRBD1 TRBJ1-6 TRBV18 NA TGTGCCAGCTCACCAGGGACAGCGAATTCACCCCTCCACTTT CASSPGTANSPLHF
TRBD2 TRBJ2-3 TRBV12-5 NA TGTGCTAGTGCCAATGCCGGGGGCGGGAGGGCAACAGATACGCAGTATTTT CASANAGGGRATDTQYF
NA TRBJ2-2 TRBV3-1/TRBV3-2 NA TGTGCCAGCAGCCAAGCACAGACTACCCTGTTTTTT CASSQAQTTLFF
TRBD1 TRBJ1-6 TRBV28 NA TGTGCCAGCCAAGGGACAGGCGGTAGGAATTCACCCCTCCACTTT CASQGTGGRNSPLHF
NA TRBJ2-7 TRBV7-3 NA TGTGCCAGCAGTTCCGGAGGCTCCTACGAGCAGTACTTC CASSSGGSYEQYF
NA TRBJ2-2 TRBV4-3 NA TGCGCCAGCAGCCAATTGCGGACCGGGGAGCTGTTTTTT CASSQLRTGELFF
TRBD1 TRBJ2-2 TRBV4-1 few TGCGCCAGCAGCCAGCCGACAGGGGGCACCGGGGAGCTGTTTTTT CASSQPTGGTGELFF
TRBD2 TRBJ2-1 TRBV19 NA TGTGCCAGTAGTATCGGCGGGAGTAAAAGAGAGTTCTTC CASSIGGSKREFF
TRBD2 TRBJ2-7 TRBV19 NA TGTGCCAGTACCGCCCGGGAGGCAGTGCGCCAGTACTTC CASTAREAVRQYF
TRBD2 TRBJ2-1 TRBV27 NA TGTGCCACAGCGGGGGCAGGATACAATGAGCAGTTCTTC CATAGAGYNEQFF
NA TRBJ1-1 TRBV28 NA TGTGCCAGCAAAGAAGCTGTATCAGAAGCTTTCTTT CASKEAVSEAFF
TRBD2 TRBJ2-5 TRBV9 NA TGTGCCAGCAGCGGGACTAGCCGCCAAGAGACCCAGTACTTC CASSGTSRQETQYF
TRBD1 TRBJ2-3 TRBV6-5 once TGTGCCAGCACCCAAGGACAGGGGTTCCTAGATACGCAGTATTTT CASTQGQGFLDTQYF
NA TRBJ1-3 TRBV9 NA TGTGCCAGCAGCGTAGTAGGGGCATCTGGAAACACCATATATTTT CASSVVGASGNTIYF
TRBD1 TRBJ2-2 TRBV4-1 NA TGCGCCAGCACCCGGGACAGGGGGCAGTCGGGGGAGCTGTTTTTT CASTRDRGQSGELFF
TRBD1 TRBJ2-7 TRBV27 NA TGTGCCAGCAGCCGACAGGGCTCCCCGTACTACGAGCAGTACTTC CASSRQGSPYYEQYF
TRBD1 TRBJ1-2 TRBV28 NA TGTGCCAGCAGTCCCCGGGACAGGGCTTTGTATGGCTACACCTTC CASSPRDRALYGYTF
NA TRBJ2-7 TRBV21-1 few TGTGCCAGCAGCGATGTTTCGCGGGAGGGCCTGGCCGAGCAGTACTTC CASSDVSREGLAEQYF
NA TRBJ1-1 TRBV18 NA TGTGCCAGCTCAACCTCCTCACAGCTCCCGAACACTGAAGCTTTCTTT CASSTSSQLPNTEAFF
TRBD1 TRBJ1-2 TRBV28 once TGTGCCAGCAGTCCGACCGGGACAGGGGAAAATGGCTACACCTTC CASSPTGTGENGYTF
NA TRBJ1-1 TRBV19 NA TGTGCCAGTAGTAGGAGTAGAACTGAAGCTTTCTTT CASSRSRTEAFF
TRBD1 TRBJ1-1 TRBV4-3 NA TGCGCCAGCAGCCGCCAGACAGGGCTATGGAACACTGAAGCTTTCTTT CASSRQTGLWNTEAFF
TRBD2 TRBJ2-2 TRBV7-2 NA TGTGCCAGCAGCTTAGCGCTAGCGGGAGGGCCGAGGACCGGGGAGCTGTTTTTT CASSLALAGGPRTGELFF
NA TRBJ2-6 TRBV7-9 few TGTGCCAGCAGCCTAGGTGGGGGCAAGTTTGGGGCCAACGTCCTGACTTTC CASSLGGGKFGANVLTF
NA TRBJ2-2 TRBV7-6 once TGTGCCTCAACCGGCAGGCCGAACACCGGGGAGCTGTTTTTT CASTGRPNTGELFF
NA TRBJ1-1 TRBV18 few TGTGCCAGCTCACCAAGGGAGGGGTCAAACACTGAAGCTTTCTTT CASSPREGSNTEAFF
NA TRBJ2-7 TRBV28 few TGTGCCAGCAGTTCAACTAAGTACGAGCAGTACTTC CASSSTKYEQYF
NA TRBJ2-7 TRBV7-2 NA TGTGCCAGCAGCACCTCTACAGTGCAGAGCTACGGGCAGTACTTC CASSTSTVQSYGQYF
TRBD1 TRBJ2-3 TRBV19 NA TGTGCCAGTAGTTCAGGACAGGGGACGCAGTATTTT CASSSGQGTQYF
NA TRBJ1-6 TRBV5-8 NA TGTGCCAGCAGCTACGGGGGTTCACCCCTCCACTTT CASSYGGSPLHF
NA TRBJ1-1 TRBV5-4 NA TGTGCCAGCGGTCTTGGGGGAGGGTTGAACACTGAAGCTTTCTTT CASGLGGGLNTEAFF
TRBD2 TRBJ2-7 TRBV18 NA TGTGCCAGCTCACCCGGGACTAGCGGCTTTTGGAGCTCCTACGAGCAGTACTTC CASSPGTSGFWSSYEQYF
TRBD2 TRBJ2-7 TRBV30 NA TGTGCCTGGAGCCTACGGGGGGGACTAAAGAGCGAGCAGTACTTC CAWSLRGGLKSEQYF
NA TRBJ2-2 TRBV28 NA TGTGCCAGCCTTGCGTGGACCGGGGAGCTGTTTTTT CASLAWTGELFF
NA TRBJ2-6 TRBV2 NA TGTGCCAGCATTAGGACAGCCGGGGCCAACGTCCTGACTTTC CASIRTAGANVLTF
NA TRBJ1-1 TRBV12-3/TRBV12-4 NA TGTGCCACCCGTCGCACTGAAGCTTTCTTT CATRRTEAFF
NA TRBJ2-5 TRBV7-7 NA TGTGCCAGCAGCTTAACTGGACTGGACCAAGAGACCCAGTACTTC CASSLTGLDQETQYF
TRBD2 TRBJ2-7 TRBV3-1/TRBV3-2 NA TGTGCCAGCAGCCTCCGACTAGCGAGTATCTACGAGCAGTACTTC CASSLRLASIYEQYF
TRBD1 TRBJ1-4 TRBV9 few TGTGCCAGCAGCGTAGGAGGGACAGGGTCGGCTGAAAAACTGTTTTTT CASSVGGTGSAEKLFF
TRBD1 TRBJ1-2 TRBV27 NA TGTGCCAGCAGTTGGACAGGCTCCAAACTCTATGGCTACACCTTC CASSWTGSKLYGYTF
NA TRBJ2-3 TRBV27 NA TGTGCCAGCAGATTGACAGGCAGAAATACGCAGTATTTT CASRLTGRNTQYF
TRBD1 TRBJ1-2 TRBV6-6 NA TGTGCCAGCAGGGGTGGACAGGGGGCCTACACCTTC CASRGGQGAYTF
NA TRBJ1-2 TRBV6-5 NA TGTGCCAGCAGTTACCCCGGACAAGTACCTTCCCATGGCTACACCTTC CASSYPGQVPSHGYTF
NA TRBJ1-1 TRBV30 few TGTGCCTGGAGAGTGCAGGGCCGAGCTTTCTTT CAWRVQGRAFF
TRBD1 TRBJ1-2 TRBV3-1/TRBV3-2 NA TGTGCCAGCAGCCATCACGGGACAGGGGGCGGCTATGGCTACACCTTC CASSHHGTGGGYGYTF
NA TRBJ1-2 TRBV6-5 NA TGTGCCAGCAGCGGACCCCGTCCGGGATCGTATGGCTACACCTTC CASSGPRPGSYGYTF
TRBD2 TRBJ2-1 TRBV7-9 NA TGTGCCAGCAGCTTAGCGTCCCCGGGACTAAGTTTTGATGAGCAGTTCTTC CASSLASPGLSFDEQFF
TRBD1 TRBJ1-4 TRBV7-9 once TGTGCCAGCAGCTACCGACAGGGGGTTAATGAAAAACTGTTTTTT CASSYRQGVNEKLFF
NA TRBJ2-7 TRBV12-3/TRBV12-4 NA TGTGCCAGCACCGTCGCCGGGGCCTACGAGCAGTACTTC CASTVAGAYEQYF
NA TRBJ2-1 TRBV5-1 NA TGCGCCAGCAGCTTGAGCCAGGGCTATGAGCAGTTCTTC CASSLSQGYEQFF
NA TRBJ1-1 TRBV19 NA TGTGCCAGTAAGGAGGGGCAGGCCCACACTGAAGCTTTCTTT CASKEGQAHTEAFF
NA TRBJ1-2 TRBV7-2 NA TGTGCCAGCAGCCCAATGACAGGCTTTGGCTACACCTTC CASSPMTGFGYTF
TRBD1 TRBJ2-1 TRBV6-5 NA TGTGCCAGCAGGCCCGGACAGGGTCTCAATGAGCAGTTCTTC CASRPGQGLNEQFF
NA TRBJ2-3 TRBV19 NA TGTGCCAGTAGCCTCAATAATAAGGGAGGACAAACCCGTTTTGGACCCCACACAGATACGCAGTATTTT CASSLNNKGGQTRFGPHTDTQYF
NA TRBJ1-2 TRBV5-6 NA TGTGCCAGCAGCTTGCAGGGGCTGGACTATGGCTACACCTTC CASSLQGLDYGYTF